This is a list of T cell receptor beta chains from one sample in a study of shared clonotypes between healthy human individuals. The assay was immunoSEQ multiplex PCR, and TCRdb's table has in-frame clones only and misses some. The sample has around 1,900,000 clones, 93% seen once. Sequences were obtained from naive CD8+ T cells from PBMCs. The receptors shown here come from a man aged 18 to 30 in good health. Some clones in this sample may be carry-over from other donors' samples. The CDR3 runs from the conserved cysteine through the conserved F or W. D genes are given only for firm matches. Clone sizes are given selectively: once, few, many, or a class where the clone is expanded.

j_call clone_size v_call d_call cdr3_aa cdr3_nt
TRBJ1-5 - TRBV12-2 - CASRAHADRVNQPQHF TGTGCAAGTCGCGCGCACGCGGACAGGGTCAATCAGCCCCAGCATTTT
TRBJ2-4 once TRBV16 - CASSQFLGNIQYF TGTGCCAGCAGCCAATTTTTAGGGAACATTCAGTACTTC
TRBJ1-2 - TRBV29-1 - CSGQTGPANYGYTF TGCAGCGGCCAAACAGGACCAGCTAACTATGGCTACACCTTC
TRBJ2-5 - TRBV28 - CASSPGGWVAVPYF TGTGCCAGCAGTCCAGGGGGTTGGGTAGCGGTTCCGTACTTC
TRBJ2-7 - TRBV19 - CASSIDSQGSSYEQYF TGTGCCAGTAGTATAGATTCGCAGGGTTCGTCCTACGAGCAGTACTTC
TRBJ2-1 once TRBV11-2 - CASSLLRATGNEQFF TGTGCCAGCAGCTTACTGCGGGCCACGGGGAATGAGCAGTTCTTC
TRBJ2-3 - TRBV9 TRBD2 CASSPQVRGGADTQYF TGTGCCAGCAGCCCCCAGGTGCGGGGGGGTGCAGATACGCAGTATTTT
TRBJ1-5 - TRBV10-3 - CAISEWGGPEQPQHF TGTGCCATCAGTGAGTGGGGGGGGCCTGAGCAGCCCCAGCATTTT
TRBJ2-3 - TRBV4-1 TRBD2 CASSQLAGGHTDTQYF TGCGCCAGCAGCCAACTAGCGGGAGGCCATACAGATACGCAGTATTTT
TRBJ2-4 - TRBV4-2 - CASSQVRGRGTPKNIQYF TGTGCCAGCAGCCAAGTTAGGGGCAGGGGTACCCCCAAAAACATTCAGTACTTC
TRBJ2-7 - TRBV2 TRBD1 CANRGESYEQYF TGTGCCAACAGGGGGGAATCCTACGAGCAGTACTTC
TRBJ2-1 once TRBV6-5 TRBD2 CASSSGTSGGNEQFF TGTGCCAGCAGTTCCGGGACCTCCGGGGGGAATGAGCAGTTCTTC
TRBJ1-1 - TRBV7-9 - CASSAWTEGTEAFF TGTGCCAGCAGCGCTTGGACGGAGGGCACTGAAGCTTTCTTT
TRBJ1-2 - TRBV27 - CASSLSTTTGGYTF TGTGCCAGCAGTTTATCGACGACGACTGGAGGCTACACCTTC
TRBJ2-2 - TRBV2 - CARERGDIESGTGELFF TGTGCCCGAGAGCGAGGGGATATCGAATCGGGGACCGGGGAGCTGTTTTTT
TRBJ2-1 - TRBV6-6 TRBD2 CASSYLAGAYNEQFF TGTGCCAGCAGCTACCTAGCGGGGGCTTACAATGAGCAGTTCTTC
TRBJ1-4 - TRBV7-9 - CASSSRGEKLFF TGTGCCAGCAGCTCAAGGGGAGAAAAACTGTTTTTT
TRBJ1-2 - TRBV30 - CAWKAGRLTLGSYGYTF TGTGCCTGGAAGGCGGGGAGACTCACCCTGGGGTCCTATGGCTACACCTTC
TRBJ2-2 - TRBV27 - CASSLSVTGNTGELFF TGTGCCAGCAGTTTATCGGTTACAGGGAACACCGGGGAGCTGTTTTTT
TRBJ2-5 - TRBV28 - CASSLNPEMETQYF TGTGCCAGCAGTTTAAATCCGGAAATGGAGACCCAGTACTTC
TRBJ2-2 once TRBV10-2 TRBD2 CASSGLAGTGELFF TGCGCCAGCAGTGGACTAGCGGGAACCGGGGAGCTGTTTTTT
TRBJ1-2 - TRBV6-5 - CASSPPGPHVTF TGTGCCAGCAGTCCCCCCGGGCCCCATGTCACCTTC
TRBJ1-2 - TRBV28 - CASRRYGYTF TGTGCCAGCCGACGCTATGGCTACACCTTC
TRBJ2-7 - TRBV5-1 TRBD1 CASSPQPGQWEQYF TGCGCCAGCAGCCCACAACCGGGACAGTGGGAGCAGTACTTC